The rows below give T cell receptor beta chains drawn from one sample of a study of T cells in Graves' hyperthyroidism and ophthalmopathy. TCRdb reanalysed the multiplex PCR reads using MiXCR and keeps one entry per CDR3 protein. Seen here are about 620,000 distinct CDR3 sequences, around 15% observed once, and the top ten hold around 4%. The material sequenced was blood. All receptors derive from a woman aged 30 to 39 with Graves' hyperthyroidism. Each CDR3 is given with its conserved first and last residue. Each record gives: J gene, CDR3 length, V gene, clone size, CDR3 protein. Some rows have no size entry. The others give once, few or many, or a class for an expanded clone.

j_call: TRBJ2-1
cdr3_length: 15
v_call: TRBV7-3
clone_size: many
cdr3_aa: CASSRAMSSYNEQFF

j_call: TRBJ1-1
cdr3_length: 15
v_call: TRBV24-1
clone_size: NA
cdr3_aa: CATSDWGAAVTEAFF

j_call: TRBJ1-2
cdr3_length: 13
v_call: TRBV20-1
clone_size: many
cdr3_aa: CSAGLDPNYGYTF

j_call: TRBJ1-2
cdr3_length: 19
v_call: TRBV7-9
clone_size: few
cdr3_aa: CASSRSIRDRCGRDYGYTF

j_call: TRBJ1-6
cdr3_length: 12
v_call: TRBV27
clone_size: many
cdr3_aa: CASSRGVSPLHF

j_call: TRBJ2-1
cdr3_length: 15
v_call: TRBV20-1
clone_size: NA
cdr3_aa: CSAENRDSSYNEQFF

j_call: TRBJ1-4
cdr3_length: 14
v_call: TRBV9
clone_size: NA
cdr3_aa: CASSLSLAGEKLFF

j_call: TRBJ1-5
cdr3_length: 13
v_call: TRBV5-6
clone_size: many
cdr3_aa: CASSFGTRQPQHF

j_call: TRBJ2-1
cdr3_length: 16
v_call: TRBV19
clone_size: NA
cdr3_aa: CASSVFLGDSYNEQFF

j_call: TRBJ1-2
cdr3_length: 13
v_call: TRBV28
clone_size: many
cdr3_aa: CASNRGTGGGYTF

j_call: TRBJ1-5
cdr3_length: 16
v_call: TRBV11-2
clone_size: many
cdr3_aa: CASSRTGQMGNQPQHF

j_call: TRBJ2-6
cdr3_length: 19
v_call: TRBV4-1
clone_size: NA
cdr3_aa: CASSQGKGLQPAGANVLTF

j_call: TRBJ2-1
cdr3_length: 14
v_call: TRBV12-3/TRBV12-4
clone_size: NA
cdr3_aa: CASSFGLGSNEQFF

j_call: TRBJ2-7
cdr3_length: 15
v_call: TRBV7-8
clone_size: NA
cdr3_aa: CASSSLTDFSYEQYF

j_call: TRBJ2-3
cdr3_length: 16
v_call: TRBV24-1
clone_size: many
cdr3_aa: CATSDSFTGYQDTQYF

j_call: TRBJ2-7
cdr3_length: 16
v_call: TRBV4-3
clone_size: NA
cdr3_aa: CASSQDLTGVAYEQYF

j_call: NA
cdr3_length: 17
v_call: TRBV7-2
clone_size: NA
cdr3_aa: CASSFTIAAPWFNEQYF